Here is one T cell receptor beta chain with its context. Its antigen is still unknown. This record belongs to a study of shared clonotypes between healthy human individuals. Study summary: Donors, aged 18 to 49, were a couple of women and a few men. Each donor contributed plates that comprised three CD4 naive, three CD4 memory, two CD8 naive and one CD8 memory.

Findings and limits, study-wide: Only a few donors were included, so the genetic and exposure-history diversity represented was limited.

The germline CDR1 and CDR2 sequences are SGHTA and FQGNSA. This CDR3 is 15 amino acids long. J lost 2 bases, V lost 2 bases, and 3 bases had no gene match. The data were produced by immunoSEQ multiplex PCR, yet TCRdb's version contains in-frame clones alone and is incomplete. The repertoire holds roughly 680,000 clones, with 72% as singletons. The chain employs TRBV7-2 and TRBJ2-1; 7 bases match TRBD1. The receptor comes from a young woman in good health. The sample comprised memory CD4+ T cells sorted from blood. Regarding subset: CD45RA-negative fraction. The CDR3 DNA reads TGTGCCAGCAGCTTAAAGACAGGGCCCTACAATGAGCAGTTCTTC. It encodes CASSLKTGPYNEQFF.